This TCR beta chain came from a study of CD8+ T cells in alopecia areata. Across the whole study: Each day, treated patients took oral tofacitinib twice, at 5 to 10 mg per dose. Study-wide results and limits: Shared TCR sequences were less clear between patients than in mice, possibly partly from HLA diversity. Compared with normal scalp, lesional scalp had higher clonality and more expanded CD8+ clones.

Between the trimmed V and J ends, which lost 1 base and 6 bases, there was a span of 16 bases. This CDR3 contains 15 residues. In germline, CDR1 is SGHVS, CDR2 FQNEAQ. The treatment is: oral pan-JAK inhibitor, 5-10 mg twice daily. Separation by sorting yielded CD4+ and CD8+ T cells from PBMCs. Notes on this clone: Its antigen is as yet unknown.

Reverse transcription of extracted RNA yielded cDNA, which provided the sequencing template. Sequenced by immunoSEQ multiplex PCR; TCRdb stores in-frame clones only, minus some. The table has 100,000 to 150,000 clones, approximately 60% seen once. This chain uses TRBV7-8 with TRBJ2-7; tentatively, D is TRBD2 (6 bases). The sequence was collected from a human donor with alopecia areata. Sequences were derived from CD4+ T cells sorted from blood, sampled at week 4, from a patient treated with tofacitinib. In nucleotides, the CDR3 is TGTGCCAGCAGCTTAGTAGGGTATGGACTACGCGAGCAGTACTTC. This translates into CASSLVGYGLREQYF.